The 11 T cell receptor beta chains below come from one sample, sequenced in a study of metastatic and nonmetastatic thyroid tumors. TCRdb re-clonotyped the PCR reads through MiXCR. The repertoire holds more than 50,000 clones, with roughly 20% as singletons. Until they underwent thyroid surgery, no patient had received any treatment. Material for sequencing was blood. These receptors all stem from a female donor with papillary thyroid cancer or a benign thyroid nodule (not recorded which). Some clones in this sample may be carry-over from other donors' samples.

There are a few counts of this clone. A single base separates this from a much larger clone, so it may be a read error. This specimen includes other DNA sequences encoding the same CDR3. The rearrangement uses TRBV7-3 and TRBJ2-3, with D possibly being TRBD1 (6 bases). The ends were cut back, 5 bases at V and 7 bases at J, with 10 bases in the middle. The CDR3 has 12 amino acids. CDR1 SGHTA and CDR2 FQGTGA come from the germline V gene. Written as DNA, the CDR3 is TGTGCCAGCAGCCCACAGGGCAATACGCAGTATTTT. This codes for CASSPQGNTQYF. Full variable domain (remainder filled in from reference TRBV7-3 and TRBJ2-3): GAGVSQTPSNKVTEKGKYVELRCDPISGHTALYWYRQSLGQGPEFLIYFQGTGAADDSGLPNDRFFAVRPEGSVSTLKIQRTERGDSAVYLCASSPQGNTQYFGPGTRLTVL.

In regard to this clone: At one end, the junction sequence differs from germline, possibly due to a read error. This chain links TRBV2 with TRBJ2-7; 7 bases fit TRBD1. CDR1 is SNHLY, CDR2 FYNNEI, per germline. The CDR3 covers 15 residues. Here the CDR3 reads CASRAGSGGSSEQNF. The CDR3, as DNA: TGTGCCAGCAGGGCCGGGTCAGGGGGTTCCTCCGAGCAGAACTTC. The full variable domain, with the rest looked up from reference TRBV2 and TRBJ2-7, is EPEVTQTPSHQVTQMGQEVILRCVPISNHLYFYWYRQILGQKVEFLVSFYNNEISEKSEIFDDQFSVERPDGSNFTLKIRSTKLEDSAMYFCASRAGSGGSSEQNFGPGTRLTVT.

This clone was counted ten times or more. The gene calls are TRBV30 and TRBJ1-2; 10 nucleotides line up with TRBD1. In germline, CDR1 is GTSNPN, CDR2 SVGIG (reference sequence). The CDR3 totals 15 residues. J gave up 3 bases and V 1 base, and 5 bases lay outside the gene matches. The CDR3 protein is CAWSAGTGADYGYTF. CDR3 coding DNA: TGTGCCTGGAGTGCTGGGACAGGGGCGGACTATGGCTACACCTTC.

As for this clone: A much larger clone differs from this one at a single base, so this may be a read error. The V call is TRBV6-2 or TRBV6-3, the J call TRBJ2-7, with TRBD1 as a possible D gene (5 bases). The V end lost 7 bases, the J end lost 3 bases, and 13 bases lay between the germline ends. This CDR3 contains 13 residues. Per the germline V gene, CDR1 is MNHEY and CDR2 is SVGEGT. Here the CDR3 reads CASIRDRDYEQYF. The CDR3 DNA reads TGTGCCAGCATCCGAGACAGAGACTACGAGCAGTACTTC.

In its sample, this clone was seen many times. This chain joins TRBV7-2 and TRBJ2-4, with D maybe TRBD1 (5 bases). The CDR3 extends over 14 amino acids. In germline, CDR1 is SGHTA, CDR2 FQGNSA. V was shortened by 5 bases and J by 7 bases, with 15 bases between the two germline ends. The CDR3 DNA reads TGTGCCAGCAGCCACCCCCCCCCAGGGAACATTCAGTACTTC. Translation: CASSHPPPGNIQYF.

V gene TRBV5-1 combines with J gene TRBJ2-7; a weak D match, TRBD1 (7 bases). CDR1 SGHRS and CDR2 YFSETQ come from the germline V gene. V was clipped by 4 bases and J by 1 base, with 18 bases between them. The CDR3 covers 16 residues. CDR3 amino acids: CASSRAGQCVSYEQYF. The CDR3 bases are TGCGCCAGCAGCCGGGCGGGACAGTGTGTGTCCTACGAGCAGTACTTC. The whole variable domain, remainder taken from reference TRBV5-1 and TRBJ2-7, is KAGVTQTPRYLIKTRGQQVTLSCSPISGHRSVSWYQQTPGQGLQFLFEYFSETQRNKGNFPGRFSGRQFSNSRSEMNVSTLELGDSALYLCASSRAGQCVSYEQYFGPGTRLTVT.

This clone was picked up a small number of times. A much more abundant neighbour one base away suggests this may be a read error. This CDR3 is CASSWQLDDRQYF. The CDR3 bases are TGTGCCAGCAGCTGGCAATTGGATGACCGGCAGTATTTT. The chain joins TRBV7-9 to TRBJ2-3; D is unresolved. This CDR3 comprises 13 residues. The germline CDR1 and CDR2 sequences are SEHNR and FQNEAQ (reference sequence). Trimming pared 4 bases from V and 11 bases from J, leaving 16 bases between.

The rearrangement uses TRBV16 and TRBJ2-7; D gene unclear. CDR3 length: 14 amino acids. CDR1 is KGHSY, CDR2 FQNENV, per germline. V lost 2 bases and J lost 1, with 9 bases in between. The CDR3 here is CASSQAGSSYEQYF. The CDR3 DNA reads TGTGCCAGCAGCCAAGCAGGTTCTTCCTACGAGCAGTACTTC. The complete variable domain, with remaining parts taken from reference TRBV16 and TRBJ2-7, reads GEEVAQTPKHLVRGEGQKAKLYCAPIKGHSYVFWYQQVLKNEFKFLISFQNENVFDETGMPKERFSAKCLPNSPCSLEIQATKLEDSAVYFCASSQAGSSYEQYFGPGTRLTVT.

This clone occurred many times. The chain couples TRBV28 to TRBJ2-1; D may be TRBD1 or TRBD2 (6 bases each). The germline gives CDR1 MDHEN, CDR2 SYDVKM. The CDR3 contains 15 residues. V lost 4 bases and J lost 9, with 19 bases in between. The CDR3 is CASSSPGAGEGEQFF. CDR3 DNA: TGTGCCAGCAGTTCCCCGGGAGCAGGGGAAGGTGAGCAGTTCTTC. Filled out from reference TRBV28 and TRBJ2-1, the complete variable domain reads DVKVTQSSRYLVKRTGEKVFLECVQDMDHENMFWYRQDPGLGLRLIYFSYDVKMKEKGDIPEGYSVSREKKERFSLILESASTNQTSMYLCASSSPGAGEGEQFFGPGTRLTVL.

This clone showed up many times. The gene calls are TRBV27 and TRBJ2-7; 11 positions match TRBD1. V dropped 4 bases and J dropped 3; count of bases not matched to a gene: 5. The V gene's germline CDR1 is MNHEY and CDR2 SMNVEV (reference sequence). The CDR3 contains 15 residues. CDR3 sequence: CASSYYGTGGYEQYF. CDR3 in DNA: TGTGCCAGCAGTTATTACGGGACAGGGGGCTACGAGCAGTACTTC.

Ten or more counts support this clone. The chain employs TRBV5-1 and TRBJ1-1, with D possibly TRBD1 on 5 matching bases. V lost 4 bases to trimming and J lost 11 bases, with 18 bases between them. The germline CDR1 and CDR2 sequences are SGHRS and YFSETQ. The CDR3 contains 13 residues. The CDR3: CASSPDYHRTAFF. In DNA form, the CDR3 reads TGCGCCAGCAGCCCAGACTATCACAGGACCGCTTTCTTT.